This T cell receptor (beta chain) was identified in a study of blood T cell repertoires in COVID-19. Study at large: Acute and convalescent COVID-19 specimens originated in the United States, Italy and Spain. Nucleic acid was either cDNA or gDNA, and it came from T cells, B-cell-depleted T cells, or PBMCs.

As handled by the study authors: Researchers report that nucleated cell counts were estimated from reference gene primer amplification. Assay: immunoSEQ multiplex PCR; the TCRdb copy retains only in-frame clones and omits some. That table supplies the V and J calls and clone size; D and trimming were determined from the DNA. The sample records approximately 100,000 clones, less than 85% being singletons. Germline values: CDR1 SGDLS, CDR2 YYNGEE. The CDR3 totals 13 residues. The rearrangement links TRBV9 to TRBJ2-1, with 11 bases matching TRBD2. The sequenced material came from peripheral blood. The clonotype originates from a woman between 70 and 85 years old with active or convalescent COVID-19. CDR3 region: CVISGRAFNEQFF. CDR3 nucleotide sequence: TGTGTAATTAGCGGGAGGGCCTTCAATGAGCAGTTCTTC.